This T cell receptor (beta chain) was found in a study of blood T cell repertoires in COVID-19. The wider study: Spain, Italy and the United States supplied samples that represented acute and convalescent COVID-19. In each case, the material was cDNA or gDNA derived from T cells, B-cell-depleted T cells, or PBMCs.

CDR3 length equals 17 residues. Authors' analysis steps: Scientists estimated how many nucleated cells there were by amplifying reference gene primers. Sequenced by immunoSEQ multiplex PCR; TCRdb stores in-frame clones only, minus some. V, J and clone size are those of that table, while D and trimming were read from the DNA. The profile shows 250,000 to 300,000 clones, roughly 85% of them singletons. The sample taken for sequencing was peripheral blood. The chain employs TRBV7-5 and TRBJ1-2. TRBV7-5 represents a pseudogene. The sequence came from a man aged 50 to 59 with active or convalescent COVID-19. The CDR3 spells CVRSLNPGVRAHYGYTF. The CDR3 DNA reads as TGTGTCAGAAGCCTAAACCCCGGGGTTCGCGCCCACTATGGCTACACCTTC.